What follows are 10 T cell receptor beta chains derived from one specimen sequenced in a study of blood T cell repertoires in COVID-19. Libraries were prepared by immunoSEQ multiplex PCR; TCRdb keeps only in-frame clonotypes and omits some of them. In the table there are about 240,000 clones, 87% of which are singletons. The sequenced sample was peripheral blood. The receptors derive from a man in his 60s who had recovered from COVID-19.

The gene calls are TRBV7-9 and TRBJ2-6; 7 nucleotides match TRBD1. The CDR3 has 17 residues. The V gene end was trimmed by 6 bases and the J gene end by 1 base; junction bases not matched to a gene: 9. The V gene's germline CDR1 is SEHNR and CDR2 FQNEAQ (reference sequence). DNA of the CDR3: TGTGCCAGCAGACCGAGACAGGGTAATTCTGGGGCCAACGTCCTGACTTTC. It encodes CASRPRQGNSGANVLTF.

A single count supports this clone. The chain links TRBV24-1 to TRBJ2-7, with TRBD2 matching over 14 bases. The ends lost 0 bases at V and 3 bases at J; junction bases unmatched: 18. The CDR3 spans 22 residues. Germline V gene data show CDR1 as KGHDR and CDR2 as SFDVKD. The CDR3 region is CATSDLREASRSGLAGVYEQYV. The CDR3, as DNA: TGTGCCACCAGTGATTTGCGCGAAGCAAGCAGGTCGGGACTAGCGGGGGTCTACGAGCAGTACGTC.

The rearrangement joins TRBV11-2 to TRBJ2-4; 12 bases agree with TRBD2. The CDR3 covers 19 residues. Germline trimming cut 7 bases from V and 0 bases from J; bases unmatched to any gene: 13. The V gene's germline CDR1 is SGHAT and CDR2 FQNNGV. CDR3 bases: TGTGCCAGCACCTTCAACGGACTAGCGGGACTAGCAGCCAAAAACATTCAGTACTTC. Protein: CASTFNGLAGLAAKNIQYF.

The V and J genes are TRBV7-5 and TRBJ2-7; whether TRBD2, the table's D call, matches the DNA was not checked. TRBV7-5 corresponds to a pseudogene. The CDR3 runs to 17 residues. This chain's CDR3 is CASSLVTKRFSSYEQYF. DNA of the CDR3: TGTGCCAGTTCGCTCGTAACGAAGAGGTTCTCTTCCTACGAGCAGTACTTC.

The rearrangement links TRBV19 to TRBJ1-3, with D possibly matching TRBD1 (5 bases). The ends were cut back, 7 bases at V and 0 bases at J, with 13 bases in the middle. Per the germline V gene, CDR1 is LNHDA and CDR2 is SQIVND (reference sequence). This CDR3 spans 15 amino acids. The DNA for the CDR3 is TGTGCCAGTACCCGGGCGGGGGGCTCTGGAAACACCATATATTTT. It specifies CASTRAGGSGNTIYF.

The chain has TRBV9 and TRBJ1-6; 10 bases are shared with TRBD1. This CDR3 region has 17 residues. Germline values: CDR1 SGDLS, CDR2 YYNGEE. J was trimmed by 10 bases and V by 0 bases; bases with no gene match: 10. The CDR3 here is CASSVEVGTGVGSPLHF. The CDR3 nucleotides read TGTGCCAGCAGCGTAGAGGTCGGGACAGGGGTGGGATCACCCCTCCACTTT.

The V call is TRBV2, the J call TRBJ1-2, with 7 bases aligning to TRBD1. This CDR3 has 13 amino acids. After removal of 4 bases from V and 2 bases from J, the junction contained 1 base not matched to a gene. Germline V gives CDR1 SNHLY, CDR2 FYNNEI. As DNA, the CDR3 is TGTGCCAGCAGTGTGGGACAGAACTATGGCTACACCTTC. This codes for CASSVGQNYGYTF.

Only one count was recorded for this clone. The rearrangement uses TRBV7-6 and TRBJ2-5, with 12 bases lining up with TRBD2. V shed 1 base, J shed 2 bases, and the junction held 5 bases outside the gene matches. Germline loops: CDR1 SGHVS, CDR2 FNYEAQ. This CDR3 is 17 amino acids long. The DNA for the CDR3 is TGTGCCAGCAGCTTAGGCCTAGCGGGGGGGCAGCAAGAGACCCAGTACTTC. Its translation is CASSLGLAGGQQETQYF.

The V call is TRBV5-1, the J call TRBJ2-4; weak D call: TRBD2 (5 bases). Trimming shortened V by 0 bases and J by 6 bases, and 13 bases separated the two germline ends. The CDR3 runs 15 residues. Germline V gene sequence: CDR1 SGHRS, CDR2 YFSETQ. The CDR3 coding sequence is TGCGCCAGCAGCTTGGAAGACAATGAGGGAAACATTCAGTACTTC. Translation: CASSLEDNEGNIQYF.

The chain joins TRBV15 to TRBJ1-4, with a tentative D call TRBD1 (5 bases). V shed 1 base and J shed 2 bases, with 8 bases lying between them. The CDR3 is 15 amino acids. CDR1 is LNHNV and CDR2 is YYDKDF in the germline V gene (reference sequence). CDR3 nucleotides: TGTGCCACCAGCAGAGTGAAGGGGACTAATGAAAAACTGTTTTTT. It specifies CATSRVKGTNEKLFF.